These T cell receptor beta chains were read from a single sample in a study of blood T cell repertoires in COVID-19. TCRdb keeps only in-frame clones here, not all; method: immunoSEQ multiplex PCR. The data contain around 100,000 clones, approximately 80% of them seen just once; the ten biggest clones take up 10% to 15%. Sequences were obtained from peripheral blood. These receptors all come from a man in his forties or fifties with active or convalescent COVID-19. The CDR3 runs from the conserved cysteine through the conserved F or W.

TRBV10-3,TRBJ1-6,CAIRTTGDHNSPLHF
TRBV4-1,TRBJ2-7,CASSRLAGTGDPYEQYF
TRBV5-1,TRBJ1-2,CASSLAGDGYTF
TRBV20-1,TRBJ2-5,CSASRQNQETQYF
TRBV2,TRBJ2-1,CASSALGVEQFF
TRBV9,TRBJ2-5,CASSGLAGDAARETQYF
TRBV28,TRBJ2-5,CASSGRARGPYF
TRBV5-1,TRBJ2-7,CASSFNDREKYF
TRBV5-8,TRBJ1-3,CASSNQGGEGNTIYF
TRBV6-6,TRBJ2-2,CASKGMTGANTGELFF
TRBV5-1,TRBJ2-7,CASSLTGISYEQYF
TRBV30,TRBJ1-6,CAWTEQENNSPLHF
TRBV6-6,TRBJ2-2,CASRPGEGANTGELFF
TRBV12-5,TRBJ2-3,CASGPPGTGLFSDTQYF
TRBV5-6,TRBJ2-2,CASSLRTNTGELFF
TRBV27,TRBJ2-7,CASSLMDRGPYEQYF
TRBV6-5,TRBJ1-2,CASSYSVLAAGGYTF
TRBV6-6,TRBJ2-7,CASSTGTRSDEQYF
TRBV19,TRBJ1-2,CASSPRTGDGYTF
TRBV5-1,TRBJ2-1,CASSWAVSGSNEQFF
TRBV12-5,TRBJ2-7,CASGFIPYRGGYEQYF
TRBV9,TRBJ1-2,CASSASGARGYTF
TRBV5-4,TRBJ1-6,CASSVGQTPYNSPLHF
TRBV5-1,TRBJ2-1,CASSPRRQGGSYNEQFF
TRBV18,TRBJ2-3,CASSPLTSGDTQYF
TRBV4-1,TRBJ2-1,CASSSPSWEGQGNEQFF
TRBV6-5,TRBJ1-1,CASSYGKGLTEAFF
TRBV9,TRBJ1-6,CASLRGSENSPLHF
TRBV20-1,TRBJ2-7,CSALSGSEQYF
TRBV5-1,TRBJ1-2,CASGPPLGVPNGYTF
TRBV5-8,TRBJ2-5,CASSSGLRAAQYF
TRBV19,TRBJ2-5,CASSRGRGVQETQYF
TRBV25-1,TRBJ1-4,CASSEPGEGEKLFF
TRBV2,TRBJ1-5,CASSERQGADQPQHF
TRBV4-1,TRBJ1-1,CASSQDGQMNTEAFF
TRBV18,TRBJ2-3,CASSPTSATSTDTQYF
TRBV5-4,TRBJ2-7,CASSAPGGAYEQYF
TRBV3-1/TRBV3-2,TRBJ2-1,CASSQLGQYNEQFF
TRBV27,TRBJ2-3,CASRLLAGADTQYF
TRBV6-2/TRBV6-3,TRBJ2-1,CASSYGTSGRAGPNEQFF
TRBV11-2,TRBJ2-7,CASSLDYGPGWDEQYF
TRBV4-1,TRBJ1-1,CASSQGQGAGMNTEAFF
TRBV5-1,TRBJ1-2,CASSLEQGTGYGYTF
TRBV4-2,TRBJ1-4,CASSERDRGHEKLFF